This note documents a single T cell receptor (beta chain) sequence. Those who donated were healthy HIV-negative adults, with no recent acute infections or vaccinations reported. Subsets obtained from CD4+ cells comprised CD45RA+ naive and CD45RA-negative memory cells. The sample is drawn from a study of shared clonotypes between healthy human individuals. V was trimmed by 6 bases and J by 5 bases, leaving 17 bases between them. There are 14 residues in the CDR3. Germline CDR1 is KGHSH and CDR2 is LQKENI. Libraries were prepared by immunoSEQ multiplex PCR; TCRdb keeps only in-frame clonotypes and omits some of them. The sample lists about 1.1 million clones, approximately 80% occurring once.

The chain couples TRBV18 to TRBJ2-7, with D perhaps given as TRBD1 or TRBD2 (5 bases each). The clonotype was recovered from a man younger than 35 in good health. Some clones in this sample may be carry-over from other donors' samples. Sequencing used memory CD4+ T cells from PBMCs. Indicated subset: CD45RA-negative fraction. This CDR3 is CASSPGQQAHEQYF. The CDR3 region has the DNA TGTGCCAGCTCCCCGGGGCAGCAGGCCCACGAGCAGTACTTC.